These 10 T cell receptor beta chains were sequenced from one sample in a study of T cell responses to AZD1222 COVID-19 vaccine. The protocol was immunoSEQ multiplex PCR, while the TCRdb copy is restricted to in-frame clones and leaves out a portion. The sample records about 140,000 clones, about 92% being singletons. The starting material was peripheral blood, obtained on day 0 of AZD1222 vaccination. The receptors stem from an adult in good health.

The CDR3, as DNA: TGTGCCTGGAGGAGAGGGGGGGCCAGGGAGACCCAGTACTTC. Translated, it gives CAWRRGGARETQYF. The V call is TRBV30, the J call TRBJ2-5, with a tentative D call TRBD2 (7 bases). CDR1 and CDR2 from the germline V gene are GTSNPN and SVGIG (reference sequence). The V gene lost 3 bases and the J gene lost 5 bases, with 16 bases spanning the gap. This CDR3 spans 14 amino acids.

This clone was seen only once. This chain joins TRBV27 and TRBJ2-1, with D possibly being TRBD1 (6 bases). CDR1 is MNHEY, CDR2 SMNVEV, per germline (reference sequence). The CDR3 consists of 16 residues. The V end was cut by 6 bases, the J end by 0 bases, with 15 bases between. The CDR3 nucleotides read TGTGCCAGCAGCCGCAGGGGTCCCCTCTCCTACAATGAGCAGTTCTTC. Its protein is CASSRRGPLSYNEQFF.

V gene TRBV7-9 combines with J gene TRBJ2-1; D not certain. The CDR3 runs 14 residues. Trimming shortened V by 2 bases and J by 3 bases, and 8 bases separated the two germline ends. Per germline, CDR1 SEHNR and CDR2 FQNEAQ (reference sequence). The CDR3, as DNA: TGTGCCAGCAGCTTAACCGCCGGCTACAATGAGCAGTTCTTC. It codes for CASSLTAGYNEQFF.

The rearrangement joins TRBV28 to TRBJ2-4; D not resolved. The V end was cut by 4 bases, the J end by 0 bases, with 13 bases between. CDR1 is MDHEN and CDR2 is SYDVKM in the germline V gene. The length of the CDR3 is 16 residues. The CDR3, as DNA: TGTGCCAGCAGTTACACGACGGGCCAAGCCAAAAACATTCAGTACTTC. Translated, it gives CASSYTTGQAKNIQYF. Full variable domain (rest looked up from reference TRBV28 and TRBJ2-4): DVKVTQSSRYLVKRTGEKVFLECVQDMDHENMFWYRQDPGLGLRLIYFSYDVKMKEKGDIPEGYSVSREKKERFSLILESASTNQTSMYLCASSYTTGQAKNIQYFGAGTRLSVL.

V usage is TRBV5-1 and J usage is TRBJ2-1; maybe TRBD1 (5 bases). Trimming took 0 bases from V and 3 from J, leaving 10 bases between them. The CDR3 consists of 15 residues. Germline loops: CDR1 SGHRS, CDR2 YFSETQ. CDR3 protein: CASSLEVGVYNEQFF. The CDR3, as DNA: TGCGCCAGCAGCTTGGAGGTAGGGGTCTACAATGAGCAGTTCTTC.

The rearrangement links TRBV5-4 to TRBJ2-2; tentatively, D is TRBD1 (7 bases). CDR1 is SGHNT, CDR2 YYREEE, per germline (reference sequence). V dropped 2 bases and J dropped 4 bases, with 12 bases sitting between them. This CDR3 has 15 residues. The CDR3 loop is CASSFGGGSTGELFF. The CDR3 nucleotides read TGTGCCAGCAGCTTTGGAGGGGGCAGCACCGGGGAGCTGTTTTTT.

The J gene is TRBJ1-4, the V gene TRBV5-4, with 7 bases identical to TRBD1. The germline CDR1 and CDR2 sequences are SGHNT and YYREEE (reference sequence). The trim removed 0 bases at V and 2 bases at J, leaving 4 bases unmatched. CDR3 size: 16 residues. Here the CDR3 reads CASSLDRGMTNEKLFF. In DNA form, the CDR3 reads TGTGCCAGCAGCTTGGACAGGGGAATGACTAATGAAAAACTGTTTTTT. Filled out from reference TRBV5-4 and TRBJ1-4, the complete variable domain reads ETGVTQSPTHLIKTRGQQVTLRCSSQSGHNTVSWYQQALGQGPQFIFQYYREEENGRGNFPPRFSGLQFPNYSSELNVNALELDDSALYLCASSLDRGMTNEKLFFGSGTQLSVL.

This rearrangement joins TRBV28 to TRBJ1-5; maybe TRBD1 (5 bases). The CDR3 length is 14 residues. V was shortened by 6 bases and J by 0 bases, with 9 bases between the two germline ends. Germline assignment: CDR1 MDHEN and CDR2 SYDVKM. The CDR3 sequence: CASRRDSSNQPQHF. The CDR3 DNA sequence: TGTGCCAGCAGAAGAGACAGTAGCAATCAGCCCCAGCATTTT.

The chain carries TRBV20-1 and TRBJ2-1; D is possibly TRBD2 (5 bases). Trimming shortened V by 2 bases and J by 9 bases, and 8 bases separated the two germline ends. CDR3 length: 11 residues. Germline lookup yields CDR1 DFQATT and CDR2 SNEGSKA (reference sequence). The CDR3 spells CSARPSFEQFF. As DNA, the CDR3 is TGCAGTGCTAGACCTAGCTTTGAGCAGTTCTTC.

CDR3 residues: CASSLNRRIGELFF. The CDR3 bases are TGTGCCAGCAGCCTAAACAGGCGGATCGGGGAGCTGTTTTTT. This chain connects TRBV5-4 to TRBJ2-2, with TRBD1 as a possible D gene (5 bases). The CDR3 totals 14 residues. V shed 4 bases and J shed 7 bases, with 14 bases lying between them. Germline V gene data show CDR1 as SGHNT and CDR2 as YYREEE (reference sequence).